This T cell receptor (beta chain) was recorded in a study of T-cell memory formation after mild COVID-19. The overall study: The two donors had largely donor-specific TCR clusters.

This clonotype has a handful of counts. The antigen remains unidentified. General study points: For contracting clones, CD4+ ones sat mainly in CM and EM, CD8+ in EMRA. Balance between CD4 and CD8 was seen in clones contracting day 15 to 85, and a CD4+ lean was seen in later expanders.

Constant-segment primers served in 5'RACE that generated TCR alpha and TCR beta cDNA libraries bearing sample barcodes and UMIs. TCRdb used MiXCR to reprocess the 5' RACE reads, holding one entry per CDR3 protein. Of under 600,000 distinct CDR3 sequences in the sample, 20% to 25% were seen once. The germline V gene has CDR1 LGHNA and CDR2 YSLEER. The J segment lost 7 bases and the V segment lost 0 bases, leaving 5 bases of the junction unmatched. CDR3 length: 14 amino acids. The rearrangement uses TRBV4-3 and TRBJ1-2; 7 bases are shared with TRBD1. This receptor was identified in an adult woman who had mild COVID-19 (a few samples of this study predate the infection). Cell type and time point are not known. What was sequenced was PBMCs or a T cell subset sorted from them (not recorded which). The CDR3 region is CASSQDVGGRGYTF. In DNA form, the CDR3 reads TGCGCCAGCAGCCAAGATGTAGGGGGCCGTGGCTACACCTTC.